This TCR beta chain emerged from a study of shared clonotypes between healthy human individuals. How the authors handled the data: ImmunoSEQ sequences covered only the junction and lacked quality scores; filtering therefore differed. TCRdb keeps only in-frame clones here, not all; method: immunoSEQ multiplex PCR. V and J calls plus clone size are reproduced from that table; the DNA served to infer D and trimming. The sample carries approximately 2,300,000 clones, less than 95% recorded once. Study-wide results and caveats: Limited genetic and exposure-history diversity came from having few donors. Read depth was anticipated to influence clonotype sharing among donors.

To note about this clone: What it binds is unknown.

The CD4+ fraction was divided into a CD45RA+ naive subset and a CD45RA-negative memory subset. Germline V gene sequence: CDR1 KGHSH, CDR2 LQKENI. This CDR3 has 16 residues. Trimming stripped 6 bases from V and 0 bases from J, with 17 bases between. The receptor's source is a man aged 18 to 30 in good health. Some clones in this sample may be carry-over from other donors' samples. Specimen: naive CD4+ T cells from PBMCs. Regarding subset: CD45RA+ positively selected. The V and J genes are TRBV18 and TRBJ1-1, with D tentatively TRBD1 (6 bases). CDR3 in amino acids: CASSRVQRDMNTEAFF. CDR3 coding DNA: TGTGCCAGCTCCCGGGTCCAGAGGGACATGAACACTGAAGCTTTCTTT.